This TCR beta chain was documented in a study of CD8+ T cells in alopecia areata. The sample's treatment: oral pan-JAK inhibitor, 5-10 mg twice daily. Per germline, CDR1 DFQATT and CDR2 SNEGSKA (reference sequence). The ends were cut back, 6 bases at V and 12 bases at J, with 14 bases in the middle. The length of the CDR3 is 11 residues. Investigators isolated RNA and reverse transcribed it into cDNA to act as the sequencing template. Repertoires were generated with immunoSEQ multiplex PCR, while TCRdb's copy carries only in-frame clones and drops some. The table lists 150,000 to 200,000 clones, roughly three fifths of them singletons. This clone was seen a few times.

This sample comprised CD8+ T cells sorted from blood, obtained at week 24, from a patient treated with tofacitinib. The V and J genes are TRBV20-1 and TRBJ2-2; D remains unclear. The receptor comes from a human donor with alopecia areata. The CDR3 DNA is TGCAGTGCGTACGGGTTACTGAAGCTGTTTTTT. Its translation is CSAYGLLKLFF.